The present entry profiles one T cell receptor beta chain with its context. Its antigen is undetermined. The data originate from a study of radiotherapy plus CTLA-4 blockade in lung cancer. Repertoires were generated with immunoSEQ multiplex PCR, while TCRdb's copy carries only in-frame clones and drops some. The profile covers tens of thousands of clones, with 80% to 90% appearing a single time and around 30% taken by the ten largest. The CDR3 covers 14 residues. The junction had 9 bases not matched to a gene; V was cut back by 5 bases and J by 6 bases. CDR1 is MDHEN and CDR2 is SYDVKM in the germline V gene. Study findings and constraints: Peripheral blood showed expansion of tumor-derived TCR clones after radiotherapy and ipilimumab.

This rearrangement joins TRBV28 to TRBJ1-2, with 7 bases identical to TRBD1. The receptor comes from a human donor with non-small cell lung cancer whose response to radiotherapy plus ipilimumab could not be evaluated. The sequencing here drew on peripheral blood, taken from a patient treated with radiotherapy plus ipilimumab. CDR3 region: CASSESGGGNGYTF. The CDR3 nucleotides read TGTGCCAGCAGTGAAAGTGGAGGGGGCAATGGCTACACCTTC.